Many counts were recorded for the clone carrying this TCR beta chain. Its antigen is undetermined. V was clipped by 3 bases and J by 2 bases, with 12 bases between them. Germline loops: CDR1 SGHRS, CDR2 YFSETQ. CDR3 length equals 14 residues. Beta-chain TCR CDR3 regions were amplified from RNA transcripts. In the first round, RT-PCR was carried out with HTBI primers, and a multiplex PCR formed the second round. One entry per CDR3 protein results from TCRdb running MiXCR on the multiplex PCR reads. The sample contains about 1.2 million distinct CDR3 sequences, about two fifths of which appear only once. This sample was included in a study of Graves' ophthalmopathy and Graves' hyperthyroidism. Study overall: Stable hyperthyroidism referred to disease that showed no ophthalmopathy within 18 months of follow-up.

Hyperthyroidism cases were recent diagnoses of under 2 months' duration in people aged 18 to 65. Study-wide results and caveats: Forecasting of ophthalmopathy progression by the model achieved around 71% sensitivity and approximately 72% specificity. The blood repertoire also included most expanded thyroid clonotypes above 0.001 frequency.

Material for sequencing was peripheral blood or thyroid tissue (not recorded which). This sequence was found in an adult man with Graves' hyperthyroidism. V usage is TRBV5-1 and J usage is TRBJ2-7, with D possibly TRBD1 on 5 matching bases. CDR3 amino acids: CASSSSTAAYEQYF. In DNA form, the CDR3 reads TGCGCCAGCAGCTCCTCGACAGCAGCCTACGAGCAGTACTTC.